This T cell receptor (beta chain) was captured by sequencing in a study of metastatic and nonmetastatic thyroid tumors. As for the study in general: Malignant thyroid and benign thyroid patients provided blood and tumor or nodule tissue whose repertoires were compared. Study outcomes and limitations: Malignant thyroid tumors reportedly exceeded benign nodules significantly in TCR beta diversity, with the difference appearing in blood and tumor.

CDR3 length: 16 amino acids. Trimming took off 2 bases at V and 2 bases at J, with 19 bases between the two ends. Germline-derived CDR1 and CDR2 are DFQATT and SNEGSKA (reference sequence). This clone has ten or more counts. Its antigen is not identified. In the authors' workflow: Researchers built a distant-metastasis classifier for papillary thyroid cancer that drew on CDR3 differences across clinicopathological groups. Using MiXCR, TCRdb reanalyzed the PCR reads. Clone size and V and J calls follow TCRdb, not the original study. The table shows approximately 86,000 clones, with 9.5% to 15% occurring only once. Nobody among the patients had been given any treatment before thyroid surgery.

Sequencing was done on a sample of tumor tissue. This TCR came from a female donor with papillary thyroid cancer or a benign thyroid nodule (not recorded which). Some clones in this sample may be carry-over from other donors' samples. The V call is TRBV20-1, the J call TRBJ2-7; a possible D gene is TRBD2 (6 bases). For the CDR3, the DNA is TGCAGTGCTAGATCGCCGGCGGGGACCGGACCCTACGAGCAGTACTTC. Translated: CSARSPAGTGPYEQYF.